A single sample gave rise to the 19 T cell receptor beta chains below, sequenced in a study of blood T cell repertoires in COVID-19. Measured with immunoSEQ multiplex PCR; TCRdb has only the in-frame clones, and not every one. Of about 120,000 clones listed, roughly nine tenths are singletons. Sequencing was performed on peripheral blood. Source of these receptors: a human donor with active COVID-19. The donor label of this sample is uncertain.

The rearrangement joins TRBV5-1 to TRBJ2-7; 13 bases are a match to TRBD2. The CDR3 length is 15 residues. With 4 bases clipped from V and 4 bases from J, the junction kept 5 bases outside the gene matches. Germline CDR1 SGHRS, CDR2 YFSETQ. The CDR3 reads CASSSGTSGAYEQYF. CDR3 in DNA: TGCGCCAGCAGCAGCGGGACTAGCGGGGCTTACGAGCAGTACTTC.

The V and J genes are TRBV2 and TRBJ2-2, with 13 bases fitting TRBD2. Per germline, CDR1 SNHLY and CDR2 FYNNEI. This CDR3 is built from 23 residues. V shed 4 bases and J 0 bases; nucleotides not matched to a gene: 20. The CDR3 coding sequence is TGTGCCAGCAGTGTTGTGAGAGGAGGGGGAGCTGGGACTAGCGGGACGAACACCGGGGAGCTGTTTTTT. It encodes CASSVVRGGGAGTSGTNTGELFF.

The chain couples TRBV19 to TRBJ1-1, with 8 bases that match TRBD1. The CDR3 runs 17 residues. The germline CDR1 and CDR2 sequences are LNHDA and SQIVND (reference sequence). The V segment lost 3 bases and the J segment 4 bases; nucleotides outside the gene matches: 13. The CDR3 loop is CASSIPVRQGRGTEAFF. As DNA, the CDR3 is TGTGCCAGTAGTATCCCCGTCCGACAGGGGAGAGGCACTGAAGCTTTCTTT.

This chain uses TRBV6-5 with TRBJ2-2, with unresolved D. The CDR3 runs to 15 residues. Per germline, CDR1 MNHEY and CDR2 SVGAGI. Trimming removed 6 bases from V and 3 bases from J, with 14 bases in between. The CDR3 loop is CASRKDDWHTGELFF. CDR3 in DNA: TGTGCCAGCAGGAAGGATGACTGGCACACCGGGGAGCTGTTTTTT.

The rearrangement joins TRBV12-3 or TRBV12-4 to TRBJ1-2; TRBD1 agrees at 10 bases. The CDR3 length is 13 residues. The CDR3 DNA follows: TGTGTCGGGGACAGGGGCGGTGACTATGGCTACACCTTC. It yields the protein CVGDRGGDYGYTF.

The chain combines TRBV7-2 with TRBJ1-4; D is unresolved. The CDR3 loop spans 13 amino acids. Trimming removed 5 bases from V and 12 bases from J, with 16 bases in between. CDR1 and CDR2 (germline): SGHTA, FQGNSA. CDR3 sequence reads: CASSPVAPGELFF. The DNA of the CDR3 is TGTGCCAGCAGCCCAGTAGCGCCAGGTGAACTGTTTTTT.

The rearrangement uses TRBV29-1 and TRBJ2-1, with a possible D match to TRBD2 (7 bases). V lost 2 bases, J lost 7 bases, and 15 bases lay in between. The germline gives CDR1 SQVTM, CDR2 ANQGSEA. The CDR3 is 14 residues long. CDR3 nucleotides: TGCAGCGTTGAAAGGGGCGGGGGCACGAATGAGCAGTTCTTC. It translates to CSVERGGGTNEQFF.

This chain links TRBV5-1 with TRBJ2-3; 8 bases fit TRBD2. Trimming at V came to 0 bases and at J to 2 bases, leaving 8 bases not matched to a gene. Germline CDR1 SGHRS, CDR2 YFSETQ. The CDR3 is made up of 17 amino acids. The CDR3 nucleotides read TGCGCCAGCAGCTTGGCCCACGCGGGGGGTTCCACAGATACGCAGTATTTT. Its translation is CASSLAHAGGSTDTQYF.

V and J are TRBV2 and TRBJ1-5; unclear D gene. The CDR3 has 13 amino acids. In germline, CDR1 is SNHLY, CDR2 FYNNEI. V lost 6 bases to trimming and J lost 9 bases, with 15 bases between them. The CDR3 nucleotides are TGTGCCAGCAGCCCGACCAGGCCCGGGCCCCAGCATTTT. Translating gives CASSPTRPGPQHF.

V gene TRBV5-1 combines with J gene TRBJ2-2; tentative D call: TRBD2 (6 bases). The V gene lost 3 bases and the J gene lost 0 bases, with 9 bases spanning the gap. This CDR3 spans 15 amino acids. Germline loops: CDR1 SGHRS, CDR2 YFSETQ. CDR3: CASSWRGTNTGELFF. CDR3 DNA: TGCGCCAGCAGCTGGAGGGGTACGAACACCGGGGAGCTGTTTTTT.

This clone was detected a few times. V gene TRBV6-1 combines with J gene TRBJ1-5; possible D gene TRBD1, 5 bases. The CDR3 sequence is 16 residues long. V was pared by 3 bases and J by 10 bases, with 22 bases between. Germline lookup yields CDR1 MNHNS and CDR2 SASEGT. The CDR3 sequence is CASSDAERAPGGPQHF. The DNA of the CDR3 is TGTGCCAGCAGTGATGCGGAGCGGGCCCCTGGGGGTCCCCAGCATTTT.

The chain couples TRBV13 to TRBJ1-1; the match to TRBD1 covers 8 bases. V was clipped by 0 bases and J by 1 base; unmatched bases: 1. CDR1 is PRHDT and CDR2 is FYEKMQ in the germline V gene (reference sequence). The CDR3 is 15 amino acids. The CDR3, as DNA: TGTGCCAGCAGCTTAGGAGGACAGGGGAACACTGAAGCTTTCTTT. This sequence encodes CASSLGGQGNTEAFF.

J is TRBJ1-6 and V is TRBV27; maybe TRBD1 (6 bases). Trimming took off 8 bases at V and 3 bases at J, with 11 bases between the two ends. The CDR3 is 14 amino acids. The germline gives CDR1 MNHEY, CDR2 SMNVEV (reference sequence). CDR3 in DNA: TGTGCCAGCTGCGCAGGGGACTATAATTCACCCCTCCACTTT. The encoded protein is CASCAGDYNSPLHF.

In this sample, this clone turned up a few times. The chain links TRBV2 to TRBJ2-5, with 8 bases lining up with TRBD1. Per germline, CDR1 SNHLY and CDR2 FYNNEI. V dropped 0 bases and J dropped 4; count of bases not matched to a gene: 4. This CDR3 comprises 15 residues. The CDR3 here is CASSEARTGRETQYF. The DNA for the CDR3 is TGTGCCAGCAGTGAAGCCCGGACAGGGAGAGAGACCCAGTACTTC.

This chain connects TRBV6-5 to TRBJ2-1; tentative D call: TRBD1 (6 bases). CDR3 length: 12 residues. V dropped 6 bases and J dropped 6 bases, with 9 bases sitting between them. Germline CDR1 reads MNHEY; CDR2 reads SVGAGI. Written as DNA, the CDR3 is TGTGCCAGCAGCAGGGGAGTCAATGAGCAGTTCTTC. Translation gives CASSRGVNEQFF.

V usage is TRBV6-2 or TRBV6-3 and J usage is TRBJ2-1; D is ambiguous. Trimming removed 4 bases at V and 7 bases at J, with 14 bases between. The CDR3 spans 14 residues. Germline CDR1 is MNHEY and CDR2 is SVGEGT. The CDR3 loop is CASSSVAIGNEQFF. The CDR3 nucleotides read TGTGCCAGCAGTTCGGTAGCTATTGGGAATGAGCAGTTCTTC.

The chain uses TRBV4-3 and TRBJ2-2; maybe TRBD1 (5 bases). V gave up 3 bases and J gave up 0 bases, with 8 bases separating them. The CDR3 is 15 amino acids. Germline V gene data show CDR1 as LGHNA and CDR2 as YSLEER. CDR3 DNA sequence: TGCGCCAGCAGCCAGGTACAGGCGAACACCGGGGAGCTGTTTTTT. It yields the protein CASSQVQANTGELFF.

The chain joins TRBV7-3 to TRBJ2-5, with a weak D call TRBD1 (6 bases). The CDR3 extends over 13 amino acids. Per the germline V gene, CDR1 is SGHTA and CDR2 is FQGTGA. V gave up 5 bases and J gave up 5 bases, with 12 bases separating them. CDR3 sequence reads: CASSASTGETQYF. The DNA for the CDR3 is TGTGCCAGCAGCGCGAGCACAGGGGAGACCCAGTACTTC.

The chain links TRBV19 to TRBJ1-1; no firm D call. Trimming stripped 5 bases from V and 2 bases from J, with 9 bases between. Germline V gene sequence: CDR1 LNHDA, CDR2 SQIVND (reference sequence). The length of the CDR3 is 13 residues. This CDR3 is CASSQYINTEAFF. In nucleotides, the CDR3 is TGTGCCAGTAGTCAGTACATAAACACTGAAGCTTTCTTT.